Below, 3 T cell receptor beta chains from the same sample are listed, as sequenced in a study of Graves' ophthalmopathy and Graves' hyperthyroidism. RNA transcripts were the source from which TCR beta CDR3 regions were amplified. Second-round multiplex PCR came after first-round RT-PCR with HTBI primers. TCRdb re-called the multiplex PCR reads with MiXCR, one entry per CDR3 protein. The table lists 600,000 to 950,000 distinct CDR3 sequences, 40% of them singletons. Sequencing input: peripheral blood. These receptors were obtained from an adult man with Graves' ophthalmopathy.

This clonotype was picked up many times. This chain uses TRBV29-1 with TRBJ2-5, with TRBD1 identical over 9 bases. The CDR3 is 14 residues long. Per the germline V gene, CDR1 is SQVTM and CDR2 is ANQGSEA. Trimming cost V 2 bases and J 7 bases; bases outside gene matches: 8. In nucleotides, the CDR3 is TGCAGCGTTGAACTAGGCCGGGACAGGGTGACCCAGTACTTC. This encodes CSVELGRDRVTQYF.

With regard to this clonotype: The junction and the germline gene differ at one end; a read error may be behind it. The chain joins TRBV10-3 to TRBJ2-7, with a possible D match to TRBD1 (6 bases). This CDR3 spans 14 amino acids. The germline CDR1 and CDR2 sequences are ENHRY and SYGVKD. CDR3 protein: CASSVETGTYEQYF. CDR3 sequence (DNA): TGTGCCAGCAGTGTAGAGACAGGCACCTACGAGCAGTACTTC.

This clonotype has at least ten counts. The CDR3 coding sequence is TGCAGTGCTAGAGACAGGGTGAGAGGAAAACTGTTTTTT. Translation: CSARDRVRGKLFF. The chain carries TRBV20-1 and TRBJ1-4; D may be TRBD1 (5 bases). The V end was cut by 0 bases, the J end by 10 bases, with 12 bases between. Per the germline V gene, CDR1 is DFQATT and CDR2 is SNEGSKA (reference sequence). This CDR3 is built from 13 residues.